Included here is one T cell receptor (beta chain) sequence, with context. The data are from a study of Graves' ophthalmopathy and Graves' hyperthyroidism. Scientists amplified the TCR beta CDR3 regions from RNA transcripts. HTBI-primed RT-PCR formed the first round, and a multiplex PCR formed the second. TCRdb re-called the multiplex PCR reads with MiXCR, one entry per CDR3 protein. The table lists 650,000 to 900,000 distinct CDR3 sequences, 40% of them singletons, with less than 55% in the top ten. The receptor comes from an adult man with Graves' ophthalmopathy. The sequencing input was peripheral blood.

The CDR3 DNA sequence: TGCAGCCCTACCGGGACAGGGGATTCCTACGAGCAGTACTTC. This gives the protein CSPTGTGDSYEQYF. This chain joins TRBV29-1 and TRBJ2-7; 10 positions match TRBD1. The J segment lost 1 base and the V segment lost 8 bases, leaving 8 bases of the junction unmatched. Germline loops: CDR1 SQVTM, CDR2 ANQGSEA. This CDR3 contains 14 residues.